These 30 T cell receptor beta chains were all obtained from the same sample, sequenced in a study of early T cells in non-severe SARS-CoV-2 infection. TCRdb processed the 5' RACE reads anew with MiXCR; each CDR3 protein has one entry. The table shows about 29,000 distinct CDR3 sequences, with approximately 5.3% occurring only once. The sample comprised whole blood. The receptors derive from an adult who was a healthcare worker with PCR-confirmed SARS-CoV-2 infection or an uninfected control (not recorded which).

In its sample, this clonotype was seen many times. This CDR3 is CASSTPNRGREKLFF. DNA of the CDR3: TGTGCCAGCAGTACCCCCAACAGGGGGCGAGAAAAACTGTTTTTT. This chain connects TRBV28 to TRBJ1-4; 9 bases are a match to TRBD1. Germline CDR1 reads MDHEN; CDR2 reads SYDVKM. The CDR3 covers 15 residues. V shed 5 bases and J 8 bases; nucleotides not matched to a gene: 9.

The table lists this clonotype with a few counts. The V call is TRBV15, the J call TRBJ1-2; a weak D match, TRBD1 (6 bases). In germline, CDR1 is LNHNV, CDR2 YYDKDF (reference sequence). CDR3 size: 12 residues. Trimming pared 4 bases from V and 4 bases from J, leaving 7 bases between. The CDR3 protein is CATSTDSYGYTF. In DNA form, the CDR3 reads TGTGCCACCAGCACGGACAGCTATGGCTACACCTTC. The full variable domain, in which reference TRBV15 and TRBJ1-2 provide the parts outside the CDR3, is DAMVIQNPRYQVTQFGKPVTLSCSQTLNHNVMYWYQQKSSQAPKLLFHYYDKDFNNEADTPDNFQSRRPNTSFCFLDIRSPGLGDTAMYLCATSTDSYGYTFGSGTRLTVV.

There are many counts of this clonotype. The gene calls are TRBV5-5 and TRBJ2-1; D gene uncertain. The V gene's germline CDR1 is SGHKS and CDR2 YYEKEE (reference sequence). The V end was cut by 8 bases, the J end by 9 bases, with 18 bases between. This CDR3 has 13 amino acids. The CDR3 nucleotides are TGTGCCAGTCGACCCCTAGAAACGGCTGAGCAGTTCTTC. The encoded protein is CASRPLETAEQFF.

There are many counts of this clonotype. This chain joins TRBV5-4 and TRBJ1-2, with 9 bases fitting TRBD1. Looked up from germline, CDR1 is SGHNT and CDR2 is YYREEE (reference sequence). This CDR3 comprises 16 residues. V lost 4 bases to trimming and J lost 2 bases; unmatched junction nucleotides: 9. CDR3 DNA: TGTGCCAGCAGCCAAGCACAGGGGGCAGCCAACTATGGCTACACCTTC. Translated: CASSQAQGAANYGYTF.

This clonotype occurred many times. CDR3 sequence (DNA): TGCAGTGCTACACGCCCTCAGGGTGGGGCCACAGATACGCAGTATTTT. It is translated as CSATRPQGGATDTQYF. The chain carries TRBV20-1 and TRBJ2-3; D might be TRBD1 (5 bases). The ends were cut back, 4 bases at V and 2 bases at J, with 19 bases in the middle. Germline CDR1 and CDR2: DFQATT and SNEGSKA (reference sequence). This CDR3 is 16 amino acids long.

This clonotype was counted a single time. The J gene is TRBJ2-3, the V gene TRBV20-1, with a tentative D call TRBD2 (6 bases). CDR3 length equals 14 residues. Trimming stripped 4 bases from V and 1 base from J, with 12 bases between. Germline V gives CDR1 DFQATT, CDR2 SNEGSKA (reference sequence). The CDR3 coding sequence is TGCAGTGCTAACCCGGGACTCGGCACAGATACGCAGTATTTT. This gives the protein CSANPGLGTDTQYF.

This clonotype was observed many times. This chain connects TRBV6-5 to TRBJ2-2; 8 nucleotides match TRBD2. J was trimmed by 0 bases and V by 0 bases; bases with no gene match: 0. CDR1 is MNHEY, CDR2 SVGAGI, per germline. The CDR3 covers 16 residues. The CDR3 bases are TGTGCCAGCAGTTACTCGGGACTAGCGAACACCGGGGAGCTGTTTTTT. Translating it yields CASSYSGLANTGELFF.

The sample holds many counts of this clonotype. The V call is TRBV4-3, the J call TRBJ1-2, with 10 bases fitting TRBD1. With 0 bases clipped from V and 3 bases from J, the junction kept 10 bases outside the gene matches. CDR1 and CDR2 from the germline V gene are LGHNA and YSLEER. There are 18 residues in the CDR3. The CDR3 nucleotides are TGCGCCAGCAGCCAAGATGGGACAGGGGTTAGTGGGGACTATGGCTACACCTTC. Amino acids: CASSQDGTGVSGDYGYTF.

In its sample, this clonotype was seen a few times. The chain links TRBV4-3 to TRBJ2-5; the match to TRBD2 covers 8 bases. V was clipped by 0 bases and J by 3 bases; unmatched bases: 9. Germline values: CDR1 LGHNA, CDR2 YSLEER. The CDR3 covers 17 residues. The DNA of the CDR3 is TGCGCCAGCAGCCAAGATTATGCCGGGGGGGAGGAAGAGACCCAGTACTTC. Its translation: CASSQDYAGGEEETQYF.

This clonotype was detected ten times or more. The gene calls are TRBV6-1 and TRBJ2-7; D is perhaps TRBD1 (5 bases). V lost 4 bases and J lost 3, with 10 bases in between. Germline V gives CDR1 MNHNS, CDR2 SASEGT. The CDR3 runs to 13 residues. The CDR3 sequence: CASSVNRFYEQYF. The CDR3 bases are TGTGCCAGCAGTGTGAACAGGTTCTACGAGCAGTACTTC.

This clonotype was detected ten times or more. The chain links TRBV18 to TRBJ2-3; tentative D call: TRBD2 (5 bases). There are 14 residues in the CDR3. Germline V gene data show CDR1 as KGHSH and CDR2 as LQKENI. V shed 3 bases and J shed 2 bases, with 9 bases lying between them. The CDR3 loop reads CASSPRGYTDTQYF. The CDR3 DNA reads TGTGCCAGCTCACCCCGCGGGTACACAGATACGCAGTATTTT.

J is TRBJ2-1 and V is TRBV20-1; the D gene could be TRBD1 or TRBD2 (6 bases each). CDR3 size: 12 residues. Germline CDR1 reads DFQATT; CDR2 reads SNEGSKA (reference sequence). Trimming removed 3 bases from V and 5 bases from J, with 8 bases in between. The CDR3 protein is CSARGGNNEQFF. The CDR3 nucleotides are TGCAGTGCTAGGGGGGGCAACAATGAGCAGTTCTTC.

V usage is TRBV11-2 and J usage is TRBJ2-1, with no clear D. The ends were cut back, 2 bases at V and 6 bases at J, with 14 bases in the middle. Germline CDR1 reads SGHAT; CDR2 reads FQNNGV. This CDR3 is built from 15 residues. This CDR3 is CASSLLTLARNEQFF. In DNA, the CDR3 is TGTGCCAGCAGCTTATTGACTCTCGCGCGCAATGAGCAGTTCTTC.

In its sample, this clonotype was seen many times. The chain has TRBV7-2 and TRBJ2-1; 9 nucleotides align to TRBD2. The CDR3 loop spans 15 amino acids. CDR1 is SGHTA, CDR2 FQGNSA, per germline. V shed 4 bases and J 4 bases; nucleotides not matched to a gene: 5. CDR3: CASSSTSGQYNEQFF. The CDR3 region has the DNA TGTGCCAGCAGCTCGACTAGCGGACAGTACAATGAGCAGTTCTTC.

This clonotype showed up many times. CDR3 sequence: CAIGAGANVLTF. Written as DNA, the CDR3 is TGTGCCATCGGAGCTGGGGCCAACGTCCTGACTTTC. The genes are TRBV10-3 and TRBJ2-6; D call uncertain. The CDR3 covers 12 residues. The V end was cut by 8 bases, the J end by 2 bases, with 4 bases between. Germline CDR1 is ENHRY and CDR2 is SYGVKD.

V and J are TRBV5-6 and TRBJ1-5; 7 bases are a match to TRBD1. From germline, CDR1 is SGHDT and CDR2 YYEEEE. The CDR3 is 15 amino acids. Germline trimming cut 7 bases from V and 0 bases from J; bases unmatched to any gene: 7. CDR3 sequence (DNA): TGTGCCAGCCATGGACAGGCCCATAGCAATCAGCCCCAGCATTTT. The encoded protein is CASHGQAHSNQPQHF.

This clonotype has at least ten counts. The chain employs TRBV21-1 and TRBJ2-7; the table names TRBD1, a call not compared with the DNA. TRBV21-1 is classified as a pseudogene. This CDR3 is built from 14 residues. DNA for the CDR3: TGTGCCAGCAGCAAAGTTAGAGGGGGCTACGAGCAGTACTTC. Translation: CASSKVRGGYEQYF.

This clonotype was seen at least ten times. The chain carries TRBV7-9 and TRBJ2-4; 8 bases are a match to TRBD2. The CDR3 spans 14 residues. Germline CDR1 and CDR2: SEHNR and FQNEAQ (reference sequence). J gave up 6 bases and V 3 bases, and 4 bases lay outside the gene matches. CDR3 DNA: TGTGCCAGCAGCTTTAGCGGGATTGGAAACATTCAGTACTTC. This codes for CASSFSGIGNIQYF.

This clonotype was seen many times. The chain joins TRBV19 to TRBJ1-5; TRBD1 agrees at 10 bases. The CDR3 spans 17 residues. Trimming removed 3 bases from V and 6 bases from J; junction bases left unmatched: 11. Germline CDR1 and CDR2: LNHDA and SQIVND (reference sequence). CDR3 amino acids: CASSMGQGKVETQPQHF. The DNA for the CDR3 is TGTGCCAGTAGTATGGGACAGGGGAAGGTCGAGACTCAGCCCCAGCATTTT.

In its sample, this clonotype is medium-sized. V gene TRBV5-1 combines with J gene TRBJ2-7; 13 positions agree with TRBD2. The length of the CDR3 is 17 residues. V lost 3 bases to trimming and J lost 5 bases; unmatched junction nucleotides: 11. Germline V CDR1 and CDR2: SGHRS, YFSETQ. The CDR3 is CASSSLRTSGSEDEQYF. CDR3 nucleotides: TGCGCCAGCAGCTCCCTAAGGACTAGCGGGAGTGAGGACGAGCAGTACTTC.

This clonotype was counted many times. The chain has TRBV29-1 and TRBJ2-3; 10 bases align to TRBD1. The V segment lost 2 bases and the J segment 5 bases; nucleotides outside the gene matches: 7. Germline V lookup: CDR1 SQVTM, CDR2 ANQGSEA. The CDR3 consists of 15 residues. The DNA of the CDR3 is TGCAGCGTTGAAAGCTGGACAGGGGGTAGAGATACGCAGTATTTT. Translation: CSVESWTGGRDTQYF.

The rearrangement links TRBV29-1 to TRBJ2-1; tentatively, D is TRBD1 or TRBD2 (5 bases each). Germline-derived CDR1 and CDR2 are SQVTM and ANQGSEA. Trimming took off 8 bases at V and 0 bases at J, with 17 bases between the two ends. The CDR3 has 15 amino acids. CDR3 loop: CSIVFRDLSYNEQFF. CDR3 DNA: TGCAGCATCGTATTCAGGGACCTCTCCTACAATGAGCAGTTCTTC.

The CDR3 region is CASRGAAEAFF. CDR3 in DNA: TGTGCCAGCAGGGGGGCGGCTGAAGCTTTCTTT. The rearrangement joins TRBV6-5 to TRBJ1-1; a possible D gene is TRBD1 (6 bases). The CDR3 has 11 residues. Germline-derived CDR1 and CDR2 are MNHEY and SVGAGI. V was shortened by 6 bases and J by 6 bases, with 8 bases between the two germline ends.

The CDR3 DNA sequence: TGTGCCAGCAGCGGACGAAACCGGGACAGTTCCGAGCAGTACTTC. Protein: CASSGRNRDSSEQYF. The chain carries TRBV9 and TRBJ2-7, with 7 bases fitting TRBD1. The CDR3 has 15 amino acids. CDR1 is SGDLS, CDR2 YYNGEE, per germline. J gave up 6 bases and V 3 bases, and 12 bases lay outside the gene matches.

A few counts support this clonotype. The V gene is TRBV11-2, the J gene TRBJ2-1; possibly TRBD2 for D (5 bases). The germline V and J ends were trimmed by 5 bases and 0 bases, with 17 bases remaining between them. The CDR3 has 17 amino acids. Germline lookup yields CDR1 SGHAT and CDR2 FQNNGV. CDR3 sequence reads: CASSLRLSRGSYNEQFF. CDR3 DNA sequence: TGTGCCAGCAGCCTTCGGTTATCCCGGGGCTCCTACAATGAGCAGTTCTTC.

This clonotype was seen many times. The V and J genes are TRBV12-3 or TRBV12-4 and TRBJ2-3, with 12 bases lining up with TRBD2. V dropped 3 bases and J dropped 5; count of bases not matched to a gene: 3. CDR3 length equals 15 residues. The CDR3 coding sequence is TGTGCCAGCAGTTTGACTAGCGGGAGACAAGATACGCAGTATTTT. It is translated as CASSLTSGRQDTQYF.

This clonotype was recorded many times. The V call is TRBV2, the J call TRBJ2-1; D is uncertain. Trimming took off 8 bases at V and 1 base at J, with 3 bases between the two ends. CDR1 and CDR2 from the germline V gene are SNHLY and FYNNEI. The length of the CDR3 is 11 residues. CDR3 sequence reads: CASPSYNEQFF. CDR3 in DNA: TGTGCCAGCCCTTCCTACAATGAGCAGTTCTTC. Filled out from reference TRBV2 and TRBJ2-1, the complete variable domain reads EPEVTQTPSHQVTQMGQEVILRCVPISNHLYFYWYRQILGQKVEFLVSFYNNEISEKSEIFDDQFSVERPDGSNFTLKIRSTKLEDSAMYFCASPSYNEQFFGPGTRLTVL.

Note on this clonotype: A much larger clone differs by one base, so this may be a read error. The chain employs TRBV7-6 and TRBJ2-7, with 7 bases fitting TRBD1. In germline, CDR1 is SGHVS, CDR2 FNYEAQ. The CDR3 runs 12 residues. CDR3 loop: CSSSYRGHEQYF. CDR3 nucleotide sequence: TGTTCCAGCAGTTACAGGGGACACGAGCAGTACTTC.

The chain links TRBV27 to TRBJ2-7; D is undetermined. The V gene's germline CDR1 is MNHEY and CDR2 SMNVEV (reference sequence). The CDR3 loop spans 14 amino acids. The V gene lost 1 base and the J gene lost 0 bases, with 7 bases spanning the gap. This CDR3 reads CASSLFRSSYEQYF. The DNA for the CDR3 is TGTGCCAGCAGTTTATTTAGGTCCTCCTACGAGCAGTACTTC.

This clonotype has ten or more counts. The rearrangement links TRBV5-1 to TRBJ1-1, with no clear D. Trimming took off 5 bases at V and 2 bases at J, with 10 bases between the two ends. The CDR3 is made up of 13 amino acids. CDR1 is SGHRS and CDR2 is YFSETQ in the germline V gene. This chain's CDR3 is CASRRQLNTEAFF. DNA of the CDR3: TGCGCCAGCAGAAGGCAGTTAAACACTGAAGCTTTCTTT.